This T cell receptor (beta chain) originates from a study of T-cell memory formation after mild COVID-19. Study overall: Most TCR clusters belonged to a single donor. Study observations and caveats: The CD4+ clones that contracted clustered mainly within CM and EM, and the CD8+ clones concentrated in EMRA. Day 15 to 85 contracting clones showed balanced CD4/CD8; later expanders leaned CD4+. The appearance of some responding clones in pre-infection memory suggested that cross-reactive memory joined.

TCRdb re-called the 5' RACE reads with MiXCR, one entry per CDR3 protein. The table includes roughly 13,000 distinct CDR3 sequences, roughly 19% detected once. At least ten counts were recorded for this clonotype. Its target is unknown. This TCR derives from an adult woman who had mild COVID-19 (a few samples of this study predate the infection). Cell type and time point are not known. Sequences were obtained from PBMCs or a T cell subset sorted from them (not recorded which).

CDR3 coding DNA: TGTGCCAGCAGTTCATTTTACAGGGGGGTCTCCTACGAGCAGTACTTC. Its protein product is CASSSFYRGVSYEQYF. The chain links TRBV2 to TRBJ2-7; 8 positions agree with TRBD1. The CDR3 length is 16 residues. Germline CDR1 is SNHLY and CDR2 is FYNNEI. The V gene end was trimmed by 5 bases and the J gene end by 0 bases; junction bases not matched to a gene: 9. The full variable domain, with the rest looked up from reference TRBV2 and TRBJ2-7, is EPEVTQTPSHQVTQMGQEVILRCVPISNHLYFYWYRQILGQKVEFLVSFYNNEISEKSEIFDDQFSVERPDGSNFTLKIRSTKLEDSAMYFCASSSFYRGVSYEQYFGPGTRLTVT.